These T cell receptor beta chains were read from a single sample in a study of low-dose radiotherapy and immunotherapy resistance in tumors. Each CDR3 protein is one row after TCRdb ran MiXCR on the reads. The table has under 90,000 distinct CDR3 sequences, 15% to 20% seen once. The sequenced sample was PBMCs, obtained before treatment. Receptor source: a male donor with prostate cancer. Each CDR3 is given with its conserved first and last residue. D genes are given only for firm matches. Some rows mark clone size as missing; the rest say once, few, many or name a class of expanded clone.

j_call: TRBJ2-3
v_call: TRBV10-1
clone_size: -
d_call: TRBD2
cdr3_aa: CASSVRAGGADTQYF
cdr3_nt: TGCGCCAGCAGTGTGAGGGCGGGGGGCGCAGATACGCAGTATTTT

j_call: TRBJ1-1
v_call: TRBV7-2
clone_size: many
d_call: TRBD1
cdr3_aa: CASSLVYVGQGLSEAFF
cdr3_nt: TGTGCCAGCAGCTTGGTTTATGTAGGACAGGGGCTATCTGAAGCTTTCTTT

j_call: TRBJ1-1
v_call: TRBV19
clone_size: few
d_call: -
cdr3_aa: CASSNSGYGEAFF
cdr3_nt: TGTGCCAGTAGTAACAGCGGTTACGGTGAAGCTTTCTTT

j_call: TRBJ1-4
v_call: TRBV9
clone_size: many
d_call: TRBD1
cdr3_aa: CASSGGQGIREKLFF
cdr3_nt: TGTGCCAGCAGCGGGGGACAGGGAATTCGTGAAAAACTGTTTTTT

j_call: TRBJ2-1
v_call: TRBV15
clone_size: many
d_call: TRBD2
cdr3_aa: CATSSRSGGYNEQFF
cdr3_nt: TGTGCCACCAGCAGCCGCAGCGGGGGGTACAATGAGCAGTTCTTC

j_call: TRBJ2-1
v_call: TRBV15
clone_size: many
d_call: TRBD2
cdr3_aa: CATSVSLAGTGNEQFF
cdr3_nt: TGTGCCACCAGCGTCTCTTTAGCGGGGACTGGGAATGAGCAGTTCTTC

j_call: TRBJ2-7
v_call: TRBV7-2
clone_size: many
d_call: -
cdr3_aa: CASSSPTVHEQYF
cdr3_nt: TGTGCCAGCAGCTCCCCCACAGTGCACGAGCAGTACTTC

j_call: TRBJ2-7
v_call: TRBV6-1
clone_size: few
d_call: TRBD1
cdr3_aa: CASSGSTGTYEQYF
cdr3_nt: TGTGCCAGCAGTGGGTCGACAGGGACCTACGAGCAGTACTTC

j_call: TRBJ2-7
v_call: TRBV19
clone_size: many
d_call: -
cdr3_aa: CASSIEGDTYEQYF
cdr3_nt: TGTGCCAGTAGTATAGAGGGGGATACCTACGAGCAGTACTTC

j_call: TRBJ1-2
v_call: TRBV29-1
clone_size: many
d_call: -
cdr3_aa: CSVGEYRDPCCAF
cdr3_nt: TGCAGCGTTGGCGAATACAGGGACCCCTGTTGCGCCTTC

j_call: TRBJ2-3
v_call: TRBV3-1
clone_size: many
d_call: TRBD2
cdr3_aa: CASSSGLRNTDTQYF
cdr3_nt: TGTGCCAGCAGCTCGGGACTACGGAACACAGATACGCAGTATTTT

j_call: TRBJ2-7
v_call: TRBV14
clone_size: many
d_call: TRBD2
cdr3_aa: CASSHPGGEQYF
cdr3_nt: TGTGCCAGCAGCCATCCGGGAGGCGAGCAGTACTTC

j_call: TRBJ2-2
v_call: TRBV10-3
clone_size: many
d_call: -
cdr3_aa: CAVPGSGTGELFF
cdr3_nt: TGTGCCGTACCGGGGAGTGGGACCGGGGAGCTGTTTTTT

j_call: TRBJ2-1
v_call: TRBV27
clone_size: many
d_call: -
cdr3_aa: CASSAYNEQFF
cdr3_nt: TGTGCCAGCAGTGCCTACAATGAGCAGTTCTTC

j_call: TRBJ2-1
v_call: TRBV6-1
clone_size: -
d_call: TRBD2
cdr3_aa: CASTTRGGSSYNEQFF
cdr3_nt: TGTGCCAGCACCACACGGGGGGGGAGCTCCTACAATGAGCAGTTCTTC

j_call: TRBJ1-5
v_call: TRBV5-1
clone_size: many
d_call: -
cdr3_aa: CASSGTTGPQHF
cdr3_nt: TGTGCCAGCAGCGGGACTACAGGGCCCCAGCATTTT

j_call: TRBJ2-7
v_call: TRBV10-1
clone_size: many
d_call: -
cdr3_aa: CARQGQTYEQYF
cdr3_nt: TGCGCCAGGCAAGGACAGACCTACGAGCAGTACTTC

j_call: TRBJ2-3
v_call: TRBV27
clone_size: many
d_call: -
cdr3_aa: CASSLGRTDTQYF
cdr3_nt: TGTGCCAGCAGTTTGGGCCGCACAGATACGCAGTATTTT

j_call: TRBJ2-1
v_call: TRBV7-3
clone_size: many
d_call: TRBD1
cdr3_aa: CASSLRGGTGTINEQFF
cdr3_nt: TGTGCCAGCAGCTTAAGGGGGGGGACAGGGACTATCAATGAGCAGTTCTTC

j_call: TRBJ2-7
v_call: TRBV6-2/TRBV6-3
clone_size: -
d_call: TRBD1
cdr3_aa: CASRRDRGLDEQYF
cdr3_nt: TGTGCCAGCAGACGGGACAGGGGTTTGGACGAGCAGTACTTC

j_call: TRBJ2-7
v_call: TRBV15
clone_size: many
d_call: -
cdr3_aa: CATSPDRSYEQYF
cdr3_nt: TGTGCCACCAGCCCGGACAGATCCTACGAGCAGTACTTC

j_call: TRBJ2-1
v_call: TRBV7-9
clone_size: many
d_call: TRBD2
cdr3_aa: CASSSRDYREQFF
cdr3_nt: TGTGCCAGCAGCTCCCGGGACTATCGCGAGCAGTTCTTC

j_call: TRBJ2-5
v_call: TRBV5-4
clone_size: many
d_call: -
cdr3_aa: CASSLEETQYF
cdr3_nt: TGTGCCAGCAGCTTAGAGGAGACCCAGTACTTC

j_call: TRBJ2-5
v_call: TRBV6-5
clone_size: many
d_call: -
cdr3_aa: CASSYLQLGGETQYF
cdr3_nt: TGTGCCAGCAGTTACCTCCAGCTTGGCGGAGAGACCCAGTACTTC

j_call: TRBJ2-7
v_call: TRBV3-1
clone_size: many
d_call: -
cdr3_aa: CASGQSRGEQYF
cdr3_nt: TGTGCCAGCGGACAGAGCCGGGGTGAGCAGTACTTC

j_call: TRBJ1-5
v_call: TRBV20-1
clone_size: many
d_call: TRBD1
cdr3_aa: CSAEPQGGQPQHF
cdr3_nt: TGCAGTGCCGAGCCCCAGGGGGGGCAGCCCCAGCATTTT

j_call: TRBJ2-7
v_call: TRBV10-3
clone_size: many
d_call: TRBD2
cdr3_aa: CAISDLLGTRSYEQYF
cdr3_nt: TGTGCCATCAGTGACCTTTTGGGGACTAGGTCCTACGAGCAGTACTTC

j_call: TRBJ1-1
v_call: TRBV5-1
clone_size: many
d_call: -
cdr3_aa: CASSLREPHTEAFF
cdr3_nt: TGCGCCAGCAGCTTGCGGGAGCCCCACACTGAAGCTTTCTTT

j_call: TRBJ2-1
v_call: TRBV5-1
clone_size: many
d_call: -
cdr3_aa: CASSLAGRGPRDEQFF
cdr3_nt: TGCGCCAGCAGCTTGGCCGGGCGGGGGCCTCGCGATGAGCAGTTCTTC

j_call: TRBJ1-5
v_call: TRBV20-1
clone_size: many
d_call: -
cdr3_aa: CSASPGLRPQHF
cdr3_nt: TGCAGTGCTAGTCCAGGGTTGCGGCCCCAGCATTTT

j_call: TRBJ2-7
v_call: TRBV15
clone_size: many
d_call: -
cdr3_aa: CATSREEGRGYEQYF
cdr3_nt: TGTGCCACCAGCAGAGAAGAGGGACGAGGCTACGAGCAGTACTTC

j_call: TRBJ2-1
v_call: TRBV19
clone_size: many
d_call: TRBD2
cdr3_aa: CASRQRGEGEQFF
cdr3_nt: TGTGCCAGTAGGCAGCGGGGGGAGGGTGAGCAGTTCTTC

j_call: TRBJ2-7
v_call: TRBV21-1
clone_size: many
d_call: -
cdr3_aa: CASSKDHPGTESSYEQYF
cdr3_nt: TGTGCCAGCAGCAAAGATCATCCCGGGACAGAGAGCTCCTACGAGCAGTACTTC

j_call: TRBJ2-7
v_call: TRBV5-6
clone_size: few
d_call: -
cdr3_aa: CASSYSTGSPEQYF
cdr3_nt: TGTGCCAGCAGCTACAGCACCGGGTCGCCCGAGCAGTACTTC

j_call: TRBJ2-7
v_call: TRBV18
clone_size: few
d_call: -
cdr3_aa: CASSGDHYEQYF
cdr3_nt: TGTGCCAGCTCCGGGGATCATTACGAGCAGTACTTC

j_call: TRBJ2-3
v_call: TRBV28
clone_size: few
d_call: -
cdr3_aa: CASSLGGIGADTQYF
cdr3_nt: TGTGCCAGCAGTTTGGGGGGTATCGGGGCAGATACGCAGTATTTT

j_call: TRBJ2-7
v_call: TRBV20-1
clone_size: many
d_call: TRBD1
cdr3_aa: CSARDDQTGGPYEQYF
cdr3_nt: TGCAGTGCTAGAGATGATCAGACAGGGGGTCCCTACGAGCAGTACTTC

j_call: TRBJ2-7
v_call: TRBV6-1
clone_size: many
d_call: -
cdr3_aa: CASSEAYHYEQYF
cdr3_nt: TGTGCCAGCAGTGAAGCCTATCACTACGAGCAGTACTTC

j_call: TRBJ2-3
v_call: TRBV5-1
clone_size: many
d_call: -
cdr3_aa: CASSLEPSDTQYF
cdr3_nt: TGCGCCAGCAGCTTGGAACCATCAGATACGCAGTATTTT

j_call: TRBJ2-5
v_call: TRBV5-1
clone_size: many
d_call: -
cdr3_aa: CASSLVEGVETQYF
cdr3_nt: TGCGCCAGCAGCTTGGTAGAGGGGGTAGAGACCCAGTACTTC

j_call: TRBJ2-1
v_call: TRBV5-1
clone_size: many
d_call: TRBD2
cdr3_aa: CASGPQPFSGTSNEQFF
cdr3_nt: TGCGCCAGCGGCCCACAACCCTTTAGCGGGACGAGCAATGAGCAGTTCTTC

j_call: TRBJ1-4
v_call: TRBV5-3
clone_size: many
d_call: TRBD1
cdr3_aa: CASRLGTGTNEKLFF
cdr3_nt: TGCGCCAGCAGACTGGGGACAGGGACGAATGAAAAACTGTTTTTT

j_call: TRBJ2-4
v_call: TRBV6-2/TRBV6-3
clone_size: many
d_call: -
cdr3_aa: CASSRRGGGVNIQYF
cdr3_nt: TGTGCCAGCAGTCGGCGCGGCGGGGGCGTAAACATTCAGTACTTC

j_call: TRBJ1-2
v_call: TRBV6-5
clone_size: -
d_call: -
cdr3_aa: CASSPQPLPPNYGYTF
cdr3_nt: TGTGCCAGCAGTCCTCAACCTCTTCCCCCCAACTATGGCTACACCTTC

j_call: TRBJ1-1
v_call: TRBV28
clone_size: few
d_call: -
cdr3_aa: CASTPGKGVGTEAFF
cdr3_nt: TGTGCCAGCACCCCCGGCAAGGGCGTTGGGACTGAAGCTTTCTTT